This TCR beta chain stems from a study of T cells in Graves' hyperthyroidism and ophthalmopathy. Active moderate-to-severe ophthalmopathy, Clinical Activity Score at least 3, NOSPECS at least 4, under 3 months' duration. This clonotype occurred many times. Researchers amplified the TCR beta CDR3 regions from RNA transcripts. A set of HTBI primers served as the primers for a first-round RT-PCR of the TCR CDR3. TCRdb independently ran MiXCR on the multiplex PCR reads; one entry per CDR3 protein. The table records about 640,000 distinct CDR3 sequences, less than 25% of them present only once. V lost 5 bases, J lost 5 bases, and 12 bases lay in between. The CDR3 spans 13 residues. In germline, CDR1 is SGHAT, CDR2 FQNNGV.

The TCR comes from a young man with Graves' ophthalmopathy. Sequenced sample: blood. The chain recombines TRBV11-2 with TRBJ2-5, with no clear D. CDR3 sequence reads: CASSPLDAETQYF. The CDR3 DNA sequence: TGTGCCAGCAGCCCCCTTGATGCGGAGACCCAGTACTTC. The full variable domain, with the rest looked up from reference TRBV11-2 and TRBJ2-5, is EAGVAQSPRYKIIEKRQSVAFWCNPISGHATLYWYQQILGQGPKLLIQFQNNGVVDDSQLPKDRFSAERLKGVDSTLKIQPAKLEDSAVYLCASSPLDAETQYFGPGTRLLVL.